This T cell receptor beta chain was sequenced in a study of T cell responses to AZD1222 COVID-19 vaccine. Profiling relied on immunoSEQ multiplex PCR, and the TCRdb table lists in-frame clones only, not all of them. This sample has tens of thousands of clones; roughly nine tenths occur once, and the top ten carry roughly 1.4%. V was pared by 3 bases and J by 4 bases, with 4 bases between. CDR3 size: 11 residues. A few counts support this clone. The gene calls are TRBV12-3 or TRBV12-4 and TRBJ2-7; D is ambiguous. This sequence was found in an adult who received the AZD1222 COVID-19 vaccine. The sample was peripheral blood, taken 28 days after the second AZD1222 dose. In DNA form, the CDR3 reads TGTGCCAGCAGTTTTGGGTACGAGCAGTACTTC. It is translated as CASSFGYEQYF.